These 22 T cell receptor beta chains originate from one sample sequenced in a study of cytomegalovirus exposure and HLA in healthy donors. PCR employed 60 Vbeta and 13 Jbeta primers. The repertoire was sequenced with immunoSEQ multiplex PCR; TCRdb's copy has only in-frame clones and lacks some. The top ten clones hold 2% to 2.5% of a sample with some 140,000 clones, roughly 80% of them seen once. The material sequenced was PBMCs. The receptors derive from a man aged 30 to 39 in good health and CMV-seronegative.

The chain uses TRBV30 and TRBJ2-7; weak D call: TRBD1 (6 bases). V was shortened by 3 bases and J by 5 bases, with 17 bases between the two germline ends. CDR3 length: 14 amino acids. The germline CDR1 and CDR2 sequences are GTSNPN and SVGIG (reference sequence). As DNA, the CDR3 is TGTGCCTGGAGGAGGGACACAGGGCCCCACGAGCAGTACTTC. Translation: CAWRRDTGPHEQYF.

This clone occurred a few times. The chain carries TRBV7-9 and TRBJ2-7, with 8 positions matching TRBD2. J was trimmed by 5 bases and V by 0 bases; bases with no gene match: 3. This CDR3 has 14 amino acids. The germline V gene has CDR1 SEHNR and CDR2 FQNEAQ (reference sequence). The CDR3 DNA reads TGTGCCAGCAGCTTAGCACCGGGGGGGAACGAGCAGTACTTC. Amino acids: CASSLAPGGNEQYF.

The CDR3 DNA follows: TGTGCCTGGAGTCTGGCTTCCTACAATGAGCAGTTCTTC. Protein product: CAWSLASYNEQFF. The genes are TRBV30 and TRBJ2-1; no definite D call. CDR1 and CDR2 (germline): GTSNPN, SVGIG (reference sequence). Trimming removed 2 bases from V and 1 base from J, with 6 bases in between. The CDR3 totals 13 residues.

J is TRBJ2-5 and V is TRBV27, with 7 bases fitting TRBD1. V lost 1 base and J lost 3; bases outside the gene matches: 5. The CDR3 covers 15 residues. The germline V gene encodes CDR1 MNHEY and CDR2 SMNVEV (reference sequence). The CDR3 DNA reads TGTGCCAGCAGTTTATTCGGCCAGGGGGAAGAGACCCAGTACTTC. Translated, it gives CASSLFGQGEETQYF.

J is TRBJ2-1 and V is TRBV7-6, with a weak D call TRBD2 (5 bases). The ends were cut back, 5 bases at V and 7 bases at J, with 15 bases in the middle. The CDR3 spans 14 residues. Germline V gene data show CDR1 as SGHVS and CDR2 as FNYEAQ. CDR3 in DNA: TGTGCCAGCAGCGCCTCGGAGCGGACTAATGAGCAGTTCTTC. Its protein is CASSASERTNEQFF.

The V and J genes are TRBV29-1 and TRBJ1-5, with 8 positions matching TRBD1. Trimming at V came to 4 bases and at J to 4 bases, leaving 3 bases not matched to a gene. From germline, CDR1 is SQVTM and CDR2 ANQGSEA. The CDR3 runs to 13 residues. The CDR3 nucleotides are TGCAGCGTTGGCAGGGGGCCGAATCAGCCCCAGCATTTT. Amino acids: CSVGRGPNQPQHF.

This clone was recorded once. The chain couples TRBV28 to TRBJ2-2; TRBD2 might be the D (6 bases). The V and J ends lost 5 bases and 3 bases respectively, with 16 bases between them. The CDR3 is made up of 16 amino acids. CDR1 and CDR2 (germline): MDHEN, SYDVKM. Here the CDR3 DNA reads TGTGCCAGCAGTCTACTTAGCGGAACCCACACCGGGGAGCTGTTTTTT. Translated: CASSLLSGTHTGELFF.

This chain joins TRBV7-4 and TRBJ2-5, with D possibly TRBD2 on 5 matching bases. This CDR3 has 11 amino acids. Looked up from germline, CDR1 is SGHVT and CDR2 is SQSDAQ. Trimming took off 3 bases at V and 13 bases at J, with 12 bases between the two ends. The DNA of the CDR3 is TGTGCCAGCAGCTTGGACTGCGTGAGGTACTTC. This encodes CASSLDCVRYF. Complete variable domain (other parts from reference TRBV7-4 and TRBJ2-5): GAGVSQSPRYKVAKRGRDVALRCDSISGHVTLYWYRQTLGQGSEVLTYSQSDAQRDKSGRPSGRFSAERPERSVSTLKIQRTEQGDSAVYLCASSLDCVRYFGPGTRLLVL.

V and J are TRBV11-3 and TRBJ2-5, with TRBD1 as a possible D gene (5 bases). Trimming left V 3 bases short and J 5 bases short, with 13 bases between. CDR1 and CDR2 (germline): SGHNT, YENEEA. The CDR3 loop spans 14 amino acids. The CDR3 DNA reads TGTGCCAGCAGCTTGGCAGGGAAGGGGGAGACCCAGTACTTC. Translated: CASSLAGKGETQYF.

The chain is built from TRBV27 and TRBJ2-5; D is unclear. Per germline, CDR1 MNHEY and CDR2 SMNVEV (reference sequence). Trimming took off 2 bases at V and 1 base at J, with 11 bases between the two ends. The CDR3 has 15 residues. The DNA for the CDR3 is TGTGCCAGCAGTTTAAAATTCTTATCCCAAGAGACCCAGTACTTC. It translates to CASSLKFLSQETQYF.

V and J are TRBV2 and TRBJ1-5, with D perhaps TRBD1 (5 bases). The CDR3 contains 14 residues. V lost 6 bases and J lost 2, with 11 bases in between. The germline V gene encodes CDR1 SNHLY and CDR2 FYNNEI. The CDR3 sequence: CASRDTTGNQPQHF. The CDR3 nucleotides are TGTGCCAGCAGGGACACCACTGGCAATCAGCCCCAGCATTTT.

The V gene is TRBV5-6, the J gene TRBJ2-5; the match to TRBD2 covers 11 bases. CDR1 is SGHDT and CDR2 is YYEEEE in the germline V gene. The V gene end was trimmed by 2 bases and the J gene end by 5 bases; junction bases not matched to a gene: 5. The CDR3 runs to 15 residues. CDR3 nucleotide sequence: TGTGCCAGCAGCTTAACACTAGCGGGAGATGAGACCCAGTACTTC. Protein product: CASSLTLAGDETQYF.

The V gene is TRBV5-5, the J gene TRBJ1-2; 7 nucleotides line up with TRBD1. The CDR3 is 16 amino acids. The germline gives CDR1 SGHKS, CDR2 YYEKEE (reference sequence). The junction had 14 bases not matched to a gene; V was cut back by 5 bases and J by 4 bases. The CDR3 sequence is CASSPRQGLYRYGYTF. DNA for the CDR3: TGTGCCAGCAGTCCAAGACAGGGCCTATATCGCTATGGCTACACCTTC.

The rearrangement links TRBV7-8 to TRBJ2-1; TRBD2 is a possible D gene (6 bases). The CDR3 loop spans 14 amino acids. Germline V gene lookup returns CDR1 SGHVS and CDR2 FQNEAQ. The V and J ends lost 1 base and 7 bases respectively, with 11 bases between them. The CDR3 DNA reads TGTGCCAGCAGCTTAGTCGCTAGCGAAAATGAGCAGTTCTTC. Encoded protein: CASSLVASENEQFF.

The chain employs TRBV13 and TRBJ1-4; tentatively, D is TRBD1 (6 bases). The V end was cut by 4 bases, the J end by 6 bases, with 9 bases between. CDR3 length: 13 amino acids. Germline V lookup: CDR1 PRHDT, CDR2 FYEKMQ (reference sequence). This CDR3 is CASSYRDDEKLFF. The CDR3 DNA reads TGTGCCAGCAGCTACAGGGATGATGAAAAACTGTTTTTT.

The chain carries TRBV29-1 and TRBJ2-7; the match to TRBD1 covers 9 bases. V lost 5 bases, J lost 6 bases, and 14 bases stayed unmatched. This CDR3 contains 15 residues. The germline V gene has CDR1 SQVTM and CDR2 ANQGSEA. The CDR3 region has the DNA TGCAGCGTTTTAGGGGGCGACAGGGGGGTCTCCGAGCAGTACTTC. It specifies CSVLGGDRGVSEQYF.

The CDR3 bases are TGTGCCAGCAGCGTATCTTCAGGGCAGGTGTACAATGAGCAGTTCTTC. Amino acids: CASSVSSGQVYNEQFF. The V gene is TRBV9, the J gene TRBJ2-1; the D gene is possibly TRBD1 (5 bases). Between the trimmed V and J ends, which lost 1 base and 4 bases, there was a span of 15 bases. In germline, CDR1 is SGDLS, CDR2 YYNGEE. CDR3 length: 16 residues.

This clone has more than one count but fewer than ten. The chain has TRBV27 and TRBJ2-1, with TRBD2 matching over 8 bases. Germline CDR1 is MNHEY and CDR2 is SMNVEV (reference sequence). J gave up 10 bases and V 3 bases, and 11 bases lay outside the gene matches. The CDR3 runs 15 residues. The CDR3 DNA reads TGTGCCAGCAGTTTCTCGTGGGCGGGAGGCGAAGAGCAGTTCTTC. It codes for CASSFSWAGGEEQFF.

This chain joins TRBV4-1 and TRBJ2-3, with 8 positions matching TRBD2. This CDR3 has 16 amino acids. The trim removed 4 bases at V and 3 bases at J, leaving 9 bases unmatched. CDR1 and CDR2 (germline): MGHRA, YSYEKL. The CDR3, as DNA: TGCGCCAGCAGCCCGCGGGAGGCCGGGGGGACAGATACGCAGTATTTT. Translated: CASSPREAGGTDTQYF.

The table lists this clone with a count of one. The chain uses TRBV5-1 and TRBJ2-5, with D unclear. This CDR3 is built from 13 residues. The V and J ends lost 5 bases and 0 bases respectively, with 8 bases between them. The germline CDR1 and CDR2 sequences are SGHRS and YFSETQ. CDR3 loop: CASRVRDQETQYF. CDR3 nucleotides: TGCGCCAGCAGAGTCCGGGACCAAGAGACCCAGTACTTC. Supplemented by reference TRBV5-1 and TRBJ2-5, the full variable domain reads KAGVTQTPRYLIKTRGQQVTLSCSPISGHRSVSWYQQTPGQGLQFLFEYFSETQRNKGNFPGRFSGRQFSNSRSEMNVSTLELGDSALYLCASRVRDQETQYFGPGTRLLVL.

V usage is TRBV5-1 and J usage is TRBJ2-3, with TRBD2 identical over 7 bases. Looked up from germline, CDR1 is SGHRS and CDR2 is YFSETQ. The CDR3 consists of 15 residues. V was clipped by 4 bases and J by 3 bases; unmatched bases: 8. The CDR3 region has the DNA TGCGCCAGCAGCGATGGACTAGATGGAACAGATACGCAGTATTTT. Its protein is CASSDGLDGTDTQYF.

V usage is TRBV2 and J usage is TRBJ2-1; 8 nucleotides agree with TRBD1. The V and J ends lost 10 bases and 10 bases, in that order; junction bases with no gene match: 6. This CDR3 is built from 11 residues. Germline V gene lookup returns CDR1 SNHLY and CDR2 FYNNEI. This CDR3 reads CANQGAGEQFF. For the CDR3, the DNA is TGTGCCAACCAGGGGGCGGGGGAGCAGTTCTTC. The full variable domain, in which reference TRBV2 and TRBJ2-1 provide the parts outside the CDR3, is EPEVTQTPSHQVTQMGQEVILRCVPISNHLYFYWYRQILGQKVEFLVSFYNNEISEKSEIFDDQFSVERPDGSNFTLKIRSTKLEDSAMYFCANQGAGEQFFGPGTRLTVL.